This T cell receptor beta chain was profiled in a study of early T cells in non-severe SARS-CoV-2 infection. CDR3 size: 16 residues. Trimming removed 1 base from V and 3 bases from J; junction bases left unmatched: 5. Germline CDR1 reads SGHNT; CDR2 reads YENEEA. In its sample, this clonotype was seen a few times. TCRdb itself ran the 5' RACE reads through MiXCR, one entry per CDR3 protein. The data show 35,000 to 45,000 distinct CDR3 sequences, approximately 12% seen once. This clonotype originated in an adult who was a healthcare worker with PCR-confirmed SARS-CoV-2 infection or an uninfected control (not recorded which). The specimen sequenced was whole blood. The rearrangement links TRBV11-3 to TRBJ2-1, with 8 bases matching TRBD1. DNA for the CDR3: TGTGCCAGCAGCTTAGGAACCGGGACAGGCTACAATGAGCAGTTCTTC. Translating gives CASSLGTGTGYNEQFF. The whole variable domain, remainder taken from reference TRBV11-3 and TRBJ2-1, is EAGVVQSPRYKIIEKKQPVAFWCNPISGHNTLYWYLQNLGQGPELLIRYENEEAVDDSQLPKDRFSAERLKGVDSTLKIQPAELGDSAVYLCASSLGTGTGYNEQFFGPGTRLTVL.